Each of the 12 T cell receptor beta chains below was sequenced from the same sample in a study of shared clonotypes between healthy human individuals. The assay was immunoSEQ multiplex PCR, and TCRdb's table has in-frame clones only and misses some. The sample carries around 2.3 million clones, approximately 94% recorded once. The material sequenced was naive CD4+ T cells sorted from blood. The subset here: CD45RA+ positively selected. All receptors come from a man aged 18 to 29 in good health.

The chain uses TRBV6-5 and TRBJ2-7, with D possibly TRBD2 on 5 matching bases. V shed 0 bases and J shed 5 bases, with 8 bases lying between them. Germline-derived CDR1 and CDR2 are MNHEY and SVGAGI. The CDR3 runs 13 residues. The CDR3 nucleotides are TGTGCCAGCAGTTACTCGACCGGGAACGAGCAGTACTTC. Its translation is CASSYSTGNEQYF.

This chain joins TRBV18 and TRBJ2-7; 9 bases line up with TRBD2. Trimming at V came to 3 bases and at J to 4 bases, leaving 10 bases not matched to a gene. The CDR3 has 16 residues. Per the germline V gene, CDR1 is KGHSH and CDR2 is LQKENI. CDR3 coding DNA: TGTGCCAGCTCACCTCGTGGTAGCGGGGGAATGTACGAGCAGTACTTC. This encodes CASSPRGSGGMYEQYF.

The chain recombines TRBV14 with TRBJ1-2; unclear D gene. Trimming took 0 bases from V and 4 from J, leaving 15 bases between them. CDR1 and CDR2 from the germline V gene are SGHDN and FVKESK. This CDR3 region has 16 residues. The chain's CDR3 is CASSQDRSFPAYGYTF. DNA for the CDR3: TGTGCCAGCAGCCAAGATCGTTCTTTCCCCGCCTATGGCTACACCTTC.

The table lists this clone with a few counts. This sample also contains other DNA sequences that code for the same CDR3. The chain links TRBV30 to TRBJ1-1; D remains unclear. The CDR3 has 13 amino acids. CDR1 and CDR2 (germline): GTSNPN, SVGIG (reference sequence). V was clipped by 0 bases and J by 0 bases, with 5 bases between them. DNA for the CDR3: TGTGCCTGGAGTGTAGGCCTGAACACTGAAGCTTTCTTT. Protein product: CAWSVGLNTEAFF.

The gene calls are TRBV27 and TRBJ2-7; D may be TRBD2 (5 bases). CDR1 MNHEY and CDR2 SMNVEV come from the germline V gene (reference sequence). The V and J ends lost 8 bases and 7 bases respectively, with 21 bases between them. This CDR3 region has 14 residues. The CDR3 is CASGESGPPGEQYF. The CDR3 DNA is TGTGCCAGCGGGGAATCCGGGCCGCCGGGGGAGCAGTACTTC.

This rearrangement joins TRBV11-2 to TRBJ2-4; TRBD1 agrees at 12 bases. This CDR3 has 16 amino acids. J lost 8 bases, V lost 4 bases, and 9 bases had no gene match. Germline CDR1 and CDR2: SGHAT and FQNNGV. DNA of the CDR3: TGTGCCAGCAGCTCGTTAACGGGACAGGGGGCACACATTCAGTACTTC. Encoded protein: CASSSLTGQGAHIQYF.

The rearrangement joins TRBV15 to TRBJ2-2; 8 nucleotides agree with TRBD2. Germline-derived CDR1 and CDR2 are LNHNV and YYDKDF (reference sequence). Trimming removed 5 bases from V and 6 bases from J; junction bases left unmatched: 5. The CDR3 covers 14 residues. The CDR3 is CATSSVGRAGELFF. In DNA form, the CDR3 reads TGTGCCACCAGCTCTGTCGGGAGGGCCGGGGAGCTGTTTTTT.

The chain recombines TRBV9 with TRBJ2-7; D is possibly TRBD1 (6 bases). CDR3 length equals 15 residues. V was trimmed by 4 bases and J by 2 bases, leaving 16 bases between them. Germline loops: CDR1 SGDLS, CDR2 YYNGEE. Written as DNA, the CDR3 is TGTGCCAGCAGCCCTCACGGGCCAGGGGCCTACGAGCAGTACTTC. Protein product: CASSPHGPGAYEQYF. Complete variable domain (other parts from reference TRBV9 and TRBJ2-7): DSGVTQTPKHLITATGQRVTLRCSPRSGDLSVYWYQQSLDQGLQFLIQYYNGEERAKGNILERFSAQQFPDLHSELNLSSLELGDSALYFCASSPHGPGAYEQYFGPGTRLTVT.

The chain combines TRBV2 with TRBJ1-1; 7 nucleotides line up with TRBD1. CDR3 size: 16 residues. With 3 bases clipped from V and 4 bases from J, the junction kept 11 bases outside the gene matches. Germline V lookup: CDR1 SNHLY, CDR2 FYNNEI. In nucleotides, the CDR3 is TGTGCCAGCAGTGACCCCGACAGGGTCGAGGGCACTGAAGCTTTCTTT. Its translation is CASSDPDRVEGTEAFF.

The V gene is TRBV13, the J gene TRBJ2-5; the match to TRBD1 covers 8 bases. V lost 6 bases to trimming and J lost 3 bases; unmatched junction nucleotides: 3. Looked up from germline, CDR1 is PRHDT and CDR2 is FYEKMQ (reference sequence). The CDR3 is 13 amino acids. CDR3 DNA sequence: TGTGCCAGCAGACGGACAGGGAAAGAGACCCAGTACTTC. Translating gives CASRRTGKETQYF. Complete variable domain (other parts from reference TRBV13 and TRBJ2-5): AAGVIQSPRHLIKEKRETATLKCYPIPRHDTVYWYQQGPGQDPQFLISFYEKMQSDKGSIPDRFSAQQFSDYHSELNMSSLELGDSALYFCASRRTGKETQYFGPGTRLLVL.

This clone is a singleton in its sample. The chain employs TRBV6-6 and TRBJ1-5; no clear D. With 8 bases removed from V and 2 bases from J, the gap between germline ends came to 4 bases. The CDR3 runs to 11 residues. The germline CDR1 and CDR2 sequences are MNHNY and SVGAGI (reference sequence). The CDR3 DNA sequence: TGTGCCAGCGGGGGCAATCAGCCCCAGCATTTT. This sequence encodes CASGGNQPQHF.

This chain joins TRBV6-1 and TRBJ1-2, with D tentatively TRBD1 (6 bases). CDR3 size: 15 residues. The germline gives CDR1 MNHNS, CDR2 SASEGT. V gave up 6 bases and J gave up 8 bases, with 22 bases separating them. DNA of the CDR3: TGTGCCAGCAGGACAGAACCGGGACCTGGGGGCGGCTACACCTTC. Translating gives CASRTEPGPGGGYTF.